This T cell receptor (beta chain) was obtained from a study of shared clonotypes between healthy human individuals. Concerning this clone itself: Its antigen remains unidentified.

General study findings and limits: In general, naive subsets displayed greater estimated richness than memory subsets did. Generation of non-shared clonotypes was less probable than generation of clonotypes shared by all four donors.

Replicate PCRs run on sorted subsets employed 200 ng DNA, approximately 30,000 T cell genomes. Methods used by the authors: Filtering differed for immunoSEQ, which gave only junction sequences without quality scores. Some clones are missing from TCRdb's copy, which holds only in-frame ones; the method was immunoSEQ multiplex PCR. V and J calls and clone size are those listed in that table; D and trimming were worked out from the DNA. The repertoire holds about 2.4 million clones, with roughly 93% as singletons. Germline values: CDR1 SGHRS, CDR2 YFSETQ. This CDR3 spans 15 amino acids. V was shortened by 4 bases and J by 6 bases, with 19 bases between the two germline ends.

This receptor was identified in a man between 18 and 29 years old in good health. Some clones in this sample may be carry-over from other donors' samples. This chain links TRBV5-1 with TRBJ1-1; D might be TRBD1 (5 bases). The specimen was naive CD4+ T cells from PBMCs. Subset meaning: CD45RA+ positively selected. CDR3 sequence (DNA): TGCGCCAGCAGCAGTTCTCAAGCCCGGGGCGCTGAAGCTTTCTTT. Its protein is CASSSSQARGAEAFF.